This T cell receptor (beta chain) was identified during a study of cytomegalovirus exposure and HLA in healthy donors. The study ran its PCR with 60 Vbeta and 13 Jbeta primers. Some clones are missing from TCRdb's copy, which holds only in-frame ones; the method was immunoSEQ multiplex PCR. The sample includes about 110,000 clones, around four fifths of them seen just once. This clonotype was sampled from a woman aged 40 to 55 in good health and CMV-seropositive. Sequenced sample: PBMCs.

The CDR3 region has the DNA TGTGCCAGCAGCCAATTGGACAGAGGCGGCTACACCTTC. This translates into CASSQLDRGGYTF. The chain is built from TRBV4-2 and TRBJ1-2; a weak D match, TRBD1 (6 bases). Deletions cut 2 bases from V and 8 bases from J, with 12 bases between. CDR3 length equals 13 residues. CDR1 and CDR2 from the germline V gene are LGHNA and YNFKEQ.